This T cell receptor beta chain was sequenced during a study of metastatic and nonmetastatic thyroid tumors. In the study overall: Across peripheral blood and tumor or nodule tissue samples taken from malignant and benign thyroid patients, the repertoires were compared with one another.

This clone appeared many times. This CDR3 region has 15 residues. Germline values: CDR1 MNHEY, CDR2 SVGEGT. Trimming stripped 6 bases from V and 4 bases from J, with 15 bases between. No treatment of any kind had been given to any patient before thyroid surgery. TCRdb used MiXCR to call clones anew from the PCR reads. The sample lists approximately 37,000 clones, about 20% occurring once. This receptor was taken from a male donor with papillary thyroid cancer or a benign thyroid nodule (not recorded which). Some clones in this sample may be carry-over from other donors' samples. The chain carries TRBV6-2 or TRBV6-3 and TRBJ2-2; the D gene could be TRBD1 or TRBD2 (6 bases each). Sequenced: tumor tissue. DNA of the CDR3: TGTGCCAGCAGGCGCGCCGGGGGCGCCACCGGGGAGCTGTTTTTT. Amino acid sequence: CASRRAGGATGELFF.